A single sample is the source of the 13 T cell receptor beta chains below, sequenced in a study of blood T cell repertoires in COVID-19. Method: immunoSEQ multiplex PCR; TCRdb's copy keeps in-frame clones and lacks some. Of some 200,000 clones listed, 70% to 85% are singletons. Sequencing used peripheral blood. These receptors came from a human donor with acute or convalescent COVID-19. The donor label of this sample is uncertain.

The V call is TRBV3-1 (or the pseudogene TRBV3-2), the J call TRBJ1-2; 8 nucleotides match TRBD1. After removal of 3 bases from V and 7 bases from J, the junction contained 13 bases not matched to a gene. Germline CDR1 is LGHDT and CDR2 is YNNKEL (reference sequence). The CDR3 is 16 residues long. The CDR3 is CASSHWTGKMGGGYTF. Written as DNA, the CDR3 is TGTGCCAGCAGCCACTGGACAGGGAAAATGGGGGGTGGCTACACCTTC.

V usage is TRBV7-2 and J usage is TRBJ2-3; 15 bases line up with TRBD2. This CDR3 has 17 amino acids. Losses at the gene ends were 3 bases for V and 4 bases for J; bases not matched to a gene: 5. Germline loops: CDR1 SGHTA, CDR2 FQGNSA. CDR3 sequence: CASSFTGLAGGADTQYF. DNA of the CDR3: TGTGCCAGCAGCTTTACCGGACTAGCGGGAGGGGCAGATACGCAGTATTTT.

V is TRBV19 and J is TRBJ1-1; tentative D call: TRBD1 (6 bases). Between the trimmed V and J ends, which lost 4 bases and 1 base, there was a span of 13 bases. Germline V gene lookup returns CDR1 LNHDA and CDR2 SQIVND (reference sequence). The CDR3 has 15 amino acids. The CDR3 here is CASSTSGAPNTEAFF. CDR3 in DNA: TGTGCCAGTAGTACGTCAGGGGCGCCGAACACTGAAGCTTTCTTT.

The chain carries TRBV15 and TRBJ1-6, with D unresolved. Deletions cut 8 bases from V and 3 bases from J, with 8 bases between. CDR3 length equals 13 residues. Germline lookup yields CDR1 LNHNV and CDR2 YYDKDF (reference sequence). In DNA form, the CDR3 reads TGTGCCACCCGGCGGTTCTATAATTCACCCCTCCACTTT. Translating gives CATRRFYNSPLHF.

J is TRBJ2-3 and V is TRBV9; a possible D gene is TRBD1 (5 bases). Germline values: CDR1 SGDLS, CDR2 YYNGEE. V dropped 0 bases and J dropped 8 bases, with 7 bases sitting between them. CDR3 size: 12 residues. Here the CDR3 reads CASSVVQGTQYF. The CDR3 coding sequence is TGTGCCAGCAGCGTAGTCCAGGGTACGCAGTATTTT.

The rearrangement links TRBV11-2 to TRBJ2-1, with 7 bases identical to TRBD1. Trimming at V came to 3 bases and at J to 2 bases, leaving 4 bases not matched to a gene. Germline V gene sequence: CDR1 SGHAT, CDR2 FQNNGV. The CDR3 has 15 amino acids. In nucleotides, the CDR3 is TGTGCCAGCAGCTTGGCAGGGGGAACCTACAATGAGCAGTTCTTC. Translation gives CASSLAGGTYNEQFF.

V and J are TRBV19 and TRBJ2-2; 11 bases match TRBD1. Looked up from germline, CDR1 is LNHDA and CDR2 is SQIVND (reference sequence). V lost 5 bases and J lost 2; bases outside the gene matches: 4. There are 16 residues in the CDR3. The CDR3 DNA reads as TGTGCCAGTAGTCCGGACAGGGGGCTCAACACCGGGGAGCTGTTTTTT. This codes for CASSPDRGLNTGELFF.

The V and J genes are TRBV14 and TRBJ2-5; 8 bases agree with TRBD2. From germline, CDR1 is SGHDN and CDR2 FVKESK. V was clipped by 1 base and J by 5 bases; unmatched bases: 9. The CDR3 has 16 residues. The CDR3 region is CASSQAGRARTETQYF. CDR3 DNA: TGTGCCAGCAGCCAAGCCGGGAGGGCCCGTACGGAGACCCAGTACTTC.

The V call is TRBV9, the J call TRBJ2-2; TRBD1 agrees at 8 bases. The trim removed 8 bases at V and 0 bases at J, leaving 6 bases unmatched. The CDR3 totals 15 residues. Germline assignment: CDR1 SGDLS and CDR2 YYNGEE. The CDR3 sequence: CARGAGGANTGELFF. CDR3 DNA: TGTGCCAGAGGGGCAGGGGGCGCGAACACCGGGGAGCTGTTTTTT.

The V call is TRBV28, the J call TRBJ1-5, with 9 bases identical to TRBD1. CDR1 is MDHEN, CDR2 SYDVKM, per germline. The CDR3 is made up of 15 amino acids. J was trimmed by 11 bases and V by 3 bases; bases with no gene match: 11. In nucleotides, the CDR3 is TGTGCCAGCAGTTTGGGACAGGGAGGAGGCGAGGCCCAGCATTTT. Amino acids: CASSLGQGGGEAQHF.

The genes are TRBV6-2 or TRBV6-3 and TRBJ2-4; possible D gene TRBD1, 6 bases. The CDR3 runs 15 residues. V gave up 2 bases and J gave up 0 bases, with 8 bases separating them. Germline CDR1 MNHEY, CDR2 SVGEGT. The CDR3 DNA is TGTGCCAGCAGTTACGAAGGGGGAGCCAAAAACATTCAGTACTTC. The encoded protein is CASSYEGGAKNIQYF.

Only a few counts were recorded for this clone. This rearrangement joins TRBV18 to TRBJ2-7; possibly TRBD2 for D (6 bases). The CDR3 runs 16 residues. Trimming removed 1 base from V and 0 bases from J, with 13 bases in between. CDR1 is KGHSH and CDR2 is LQKENI in the germline V gene. The CDR3 loop reads CASSPREAGISYEQYF. As DNA, the CDR3 is TGTGCCAGCTCACCACGGGAGGCAGGGATCTCCTACGAGCAGTACTTC.

The V and J genes are TRBV7-9 and TRBJ1-2; D is perhaps TRBD1 (5 bases). The germline V gene has CDR1 SEHNR and CDR2 FQNEAQ (reference sequence). The CDR3 spans 13 residues. Trimming took off 4 bases at V and 3 bases at J, with 9 bases between the two ends. The CDR3 nucleotides read TGTGCCAGCAGCTCGACAGCCGACTATGGCTACACCTTC. Amino acids: CASSSTADYGYTF.